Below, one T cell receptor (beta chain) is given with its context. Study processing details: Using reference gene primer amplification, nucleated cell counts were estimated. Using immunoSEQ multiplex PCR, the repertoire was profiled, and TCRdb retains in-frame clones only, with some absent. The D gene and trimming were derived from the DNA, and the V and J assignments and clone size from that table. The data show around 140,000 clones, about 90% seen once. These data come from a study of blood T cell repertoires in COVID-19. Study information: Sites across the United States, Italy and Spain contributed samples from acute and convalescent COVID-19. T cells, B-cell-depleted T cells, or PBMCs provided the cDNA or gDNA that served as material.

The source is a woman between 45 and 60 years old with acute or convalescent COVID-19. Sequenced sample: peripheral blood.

The CDR3 reads CASSPGVHNEKLFF. CDR3 DNA sequence: TGTGCCAGCAGCCCAGGGGTGCATAATGAAAAACTGTTTTTT. The rearrangement joins TRBV7-9 to TRBJ1-4; a weak D match, TRBD1 (6 bases). Trimming pared 5 bases from V and 4 bases from J, leaving 11 bases between. The CDR3 runs to 14 residues. Germline V CDR1 and CDR2: SEHNR, FQNEAQ (reference sequence).